This T cell receptor (beta chain) derives from a study of blood T cell repertoires in COVID-19. From germline, CDR1 is SGHRS and CDR2 YFSETQ. This CDR3 has 13 amino acids. The V segment lost 4 bases and the J segment 7 bases; nucleotides outside the gene matches: 2. The protocol was immunoSEQ multiplex PCR, while the TCRdb copy is restricted to in-frame clones and leaves out a portion. The table shows roughly 140,000 clones, with approximately 90% occurring only once. The participants were between about 18 and 90 years old and came from about two dozen US areas. Donors were grouped by their self-reported clinical history.

The V gene is TRBV5-1, the J gene TRBJ2-1, with TRBD1 identical over 10 bases. The clonotype comes from a young woman with acute COVID-19. The sequenced material came from PBMCs or T cells enriched from blood (not recorded which). CDR3 sequence: CASSRTGGNEQFF. The CDR3 DNA reads as TGCGCCAGCAGCCGGACAGGGGGAAATGAGCAGTTCTTC.